Sequencing of this TCR beta chain was carried out in a study of spatial heterogeneity in lung cancer. As for the study in general: Where available, sequencing covered follow-up PBMC samples, taken at a median of around two years after resection.

MiXCR, applied by TCRdb to the 5' RACE reads, yields one record per CDR3 protein. The sample holds tens of thousands of distinct CDR3 sequences, roughly 10% seen once. Described time point: blood at routine non-recurrence follow-up after resection. CDR1 is MNHEY, CDR2 SMNVEV, per germline (reference sequence). This CDR3 spans 18 amino acids. J gave up 5 bases and V 6 bases, and 15 bases lay outside the gene matches. The rearrangement uses TRBV27 and TRBJ2-3, with TRBD1 matching over 12 bases. The sample in question was PBMCs, obtained at follow-up. The origin of this receptor is a female donor with early-stage non-small cell lung cancer. This CDR3 reads CASSLIAGTGGAVDTQYF. The CDR3 coding sequence is TGTGCCAGCAGCTTAATCGCCGGGACAGGGGGCGCGGTAGATACGCAGTATTTT.